The present TCR beta chain was sequenced within a study of cytomegalovirus exposure and HLA in healthy donors. In the PCR, 60 Vbeta and 13 Jbeta primers were used. Profiled with immunoSEQ multiplex PCR; TCRdb holds only in-frame clones, not every one. There are some 140,000 clones in the sample; roughly 79% occur only once, and about 3% lies in the top ten. Looked up from germline, CDR1 is SGHTA and CDR2 is FQGTGA. The CDR3 has 14 amino acids. V lost 2 bases to trimming and J lost 4 bases, with 6 bases between them. Points from the study as a whole: Altogether, some 170 TCR beta chains were recorded as cytomegalovirus-associated.

Points on this clone: The antigen is not known.

Input material: PBMCs. This chain uses TRBV7-3 with TRBJ1-6; D ambiguous. This receptor was obtained from a man aged 30-40 years in good health and CMV-seronegative. The CDR3 DNA reads as TGTGCCAGCAGCTTAGGAGGATATAATTCACCCCTCCACTTT. Protein: CASSLGGYNSPLHF.